The clone carrying this TCR beta chain was seen only a few times. Its specificity is not known. The data derive from a study of OX40 agonist ivuxolimab in advanced cancers. Study details: The dose-escalation cohort had hepatocellular carcinoma, melanoma, renal cell or head and neck cancer. Earlier anti-PD-1, anti-PD-L1 or anti-CTLA-4 therapy was permitted; about 44% had received some. Study-wide results and caveats: The work left the antigen specificity of expanded peripheral T cells undetermined.

Libraries were prepared by immunoSEQ multiplex PCR; TCRdb keeps only in-frame clonotypes and omits some of them. The sample shows roughly 62,000 clones, 85% of them seen only once. Germline V CDR1 and CDR2: SGHVS, FQNEAQ. Trimming took off 5 bases at V and 0 bases at J, with 7 bases between the two ends. The CDR3 covers 13 residues. The source material was CD4+ or CD8+ T cells sorted from blood, sampled in a trial of the OX40 agonist ivuxolimab. The chain employs TRBV7-8 and TRBJ1-2, with D tentatively TRBD1 (5 bases). The clonotype originates from an adult with an advanced solid tumor such as melanoma, head and neck, liver or kidney cancer. In DNA, the CDR3 is TGTGCCAGCAGCCCGACAGCTAACTATGGCTACACCTTC. Amino acid sequence: CASSPTANYGYTF.